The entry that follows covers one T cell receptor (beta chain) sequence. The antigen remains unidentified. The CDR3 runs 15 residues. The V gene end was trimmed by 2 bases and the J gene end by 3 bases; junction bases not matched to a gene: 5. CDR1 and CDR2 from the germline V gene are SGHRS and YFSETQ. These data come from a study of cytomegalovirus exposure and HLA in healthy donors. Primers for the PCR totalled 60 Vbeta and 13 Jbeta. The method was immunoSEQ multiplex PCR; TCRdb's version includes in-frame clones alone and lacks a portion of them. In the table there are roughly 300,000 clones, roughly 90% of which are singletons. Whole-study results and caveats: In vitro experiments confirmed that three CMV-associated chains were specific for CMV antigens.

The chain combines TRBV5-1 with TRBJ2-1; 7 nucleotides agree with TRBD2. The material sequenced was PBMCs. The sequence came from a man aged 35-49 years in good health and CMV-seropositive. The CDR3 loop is CASSFTGGSYNEQFF. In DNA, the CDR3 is TGCGCCAGCAGCTTTACGGGAGGAAGCTACAATGAGCAGTTCTTC. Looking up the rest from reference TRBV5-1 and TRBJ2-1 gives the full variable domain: KAGVTQTPRYLIKTRGQQVTLSCSPISGHRSVSWYQQTPGQGLQFLFEYFSETQRNKGNFPGRFSGRQFSNSRSEMNVSTLELGDSALYLCASSFTGGSYNEQFFGPGTRLTVL.